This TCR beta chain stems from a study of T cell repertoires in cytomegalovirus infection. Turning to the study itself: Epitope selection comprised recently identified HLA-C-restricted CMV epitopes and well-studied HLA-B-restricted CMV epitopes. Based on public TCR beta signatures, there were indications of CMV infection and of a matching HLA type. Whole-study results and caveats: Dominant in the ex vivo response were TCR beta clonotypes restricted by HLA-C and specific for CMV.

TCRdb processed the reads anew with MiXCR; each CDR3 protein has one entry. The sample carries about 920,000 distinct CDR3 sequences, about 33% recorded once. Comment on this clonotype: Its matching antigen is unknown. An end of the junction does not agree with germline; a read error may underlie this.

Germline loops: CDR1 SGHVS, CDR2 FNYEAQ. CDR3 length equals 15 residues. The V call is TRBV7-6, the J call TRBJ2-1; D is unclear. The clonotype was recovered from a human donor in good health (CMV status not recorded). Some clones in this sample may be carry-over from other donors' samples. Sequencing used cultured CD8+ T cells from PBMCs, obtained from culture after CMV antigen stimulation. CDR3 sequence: CASGLSQYNGNEQFF. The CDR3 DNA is TGTGCCAGCGGCTTGAGCCAATACAATGGTAATGAGCAGTTCTTC.